The 18 T cell receptor beta chains in this list originate from one sample, sequenced in a study of shared clonotypes between healthy human individuals. The repertoire was sequenced with immunoSEQ multiplex PCR; TCRdb's copy has only in-frame clones and lacks some. The top ten hold 0.13% of the sample, which has over 2 million clones, 95% seen once. The sample comprised naive CD4+ T cells sorted from blood. Subset given: CD45RA+ positively selected. The receptors were gathered from a man aged 18 to 29 in good health.

The rearrangement joins TRBV5-4 to TRBJ2-7, with D unresolved. This CDR3 is built from 14 residues. The germline V and J ends were trimmed by 4 bases and 5 bases, with 16 bases remaining between them. The germline V gene encodes CDR1 SGHNT and CDR2 YYREEE (reference sequence). CDR3 DNA: TGTGCCAGCAGCGATCCGTCGACTCTCCACGAGCAGTACTTC. This gives the protein CASSDPSTLHEQYF.

A remark on this clone: Other DNA variants within this sample encode the same CDR3. The chain uses TRBV10-3 and TRBJ2-2; D assignment may be TRBD1 or TRBD2 (5 bases each). The CDR3 covers 15 residues. The germline V gene encodes CDR1 ENHRY and CDR2 SYGVKD. Trimming left V 3 bases short and J 0 bases short, with 8 bases between. CDR3 in amino acids: CAISDGTPNTGELFF. CDR3 in DNA: TGTGCCATCAGTGATGGGACCCCGAACACCGGGGAGCTGTTTTTT.

The rearrangement links TRBV11-2 to TRBJ2-3; D not resolved. Deletions cut 1 base from V and 6 bases from J, with 11 bases between. CDR1 and CDR2 (germline): SGHAT, FQNNGV. There are 14 residues in the CDR3. CDR3 in amino acids: CASSLAAYSDTQYF. CDR3 DNA: TGTGCCAGCAGCTTAGCGGCCTATTCGGATACGCAGTATTTT. Looking up the rest from reference TRBV11-2 and TRBJ2-3 gives the full variable domain: EAGVAQSPRYKIIEKRQSVAFWCNPISGHATLYWYQQILGQGPKLLIQFQNNGVVDDSQLPKDRFSAERLKGVDSTLKIQPAKLEDSAVYLCASSLAAYSDTQYFGPGTRLTVL.

The chain carries TRBV7-9 and TRBJ2-7; maybe TRBD1 (5 bases). Deletions cut 2 bases from V and 2 bases from J, with 13 bases between. The germline gives CDR1 SEHNR, CDR2 FQNEAQ (reference sequence). This CDR3 has 15 amino acids. CDR3 nucleotides: TGTGCCAGCAGCTTACGCGCCGACAGTGCCTACGAGCAGTACTTC. It encodes CASSLRADSAYEQYF.

This clone turned up a few times. The rearrangement links TRBV7-2 to TRBJ2-6; D not certain. Trimming stripped 1 base from V and 0 bases from J, with 7 bases between. This CDR3 has 16 residues. Germline assignment: CDR1 SGHTA and CDR2 FQGNSA. Written as DNA, the CDR3 is TGTGCCAGCAGCTTAGGCGGAAGCTCTGGGGCCAACGTCCTGACTTTC. Its protein product is CASSLGGSSGANVLTF.

The chain joins TRBV2 to TRBJ1-6; D unresolved. Trimming took off 8 bases at V and 5 bases at J, with 10 bases between the two ends. Germline V lookup: CDR1 SNHLY, CDR2 FYNNEI. The length of the CDR3 is 13 residues. The CDR3 nucleotides are TGTGCCAGCGTCGCAGAAAATAATTCACCCCTCCACTTT. Translated: CASVAENNSPLHF.

The chain joins TRBV6-5 to TRBJ1-5, with 7 nucleotides matching TRBD1. The junction had 8 bases not matched to a gene; V was cut back by 2 bases and J by 7 bases. This CDR3 has 15 amino acids. The germline CDR1 and CDR2 sequences are MNHEY and SVGAGI. The CDR3 nucleotides are TGTGCCAGCAGTTACGCCAGGGGGGTAGGGCAGCCCCAGCATTTT. Translating it yields CASSYARGVGQPQHF.

The chain joins TRBV27 to TRBJ1-4; D ambiguous. Trimming left V 5 bases short and J 14 bases short, with 18 bases between. Germline V gene data show CDR1 as MNHEY and CDR2 as SMNVEV (reference sequence). The CDR3 sequence is 13 residues long. The CDR3 is CASSPRNPGGLFF. The CDR3 DNA reads TGTGCCAGCAGTCCCCGAAATCCCGGTGGGCTGTTTTTT.

The chain couples TRBV27 to TRBJ2-7, with D possibly TRBD2 on 6 matching bases. The germline V gene encodes CDR1 MNHEY and CDR2 SMNVEV (reference sequence). The CDR3 has 12 amino acids. Trimming took 6 bases from V and 6 from J, leaving 12 bases between them. CDR3 in amino acids: CASSGSSSEQYF. The CDR3 nucleotides read TGTGCCAGCAGCGGGAGTTCCAGCGAGCAGTACTTC.

The V call is TRBV9, the J call TRBJ1-4, with D tentatively TRBD1 (5 bases). Trimming cost V 4 bases and J 2 bases, with 9 bases left between them. CDR3 length: 14 residues. CDR1 is SGDLS and CDR2 is YYNGEE in the germline V gene. CDR3 sequence: CASSPRGTNEKLFF. The DNA for the CDR3 is TGTGCCAGCAGCCCACGGGGCACTAATGAAAAACTGTTTTTT.

The genes are TRBV19 and TRBJ2-2; a possible D gene is TRBD1 (6 bases). Germline V gene sequence: CDR1 LNHDA, CDR2 SQIVND (reference sequence). This CDR3 contains 14 residues. Trimming cost V 3 bases and J 7 bases, with 12 bases left between them. The CDR3 loop reads CASSMWGHGGELFF. The CDR3 DNA reads TGTGCCAGTAGTATGTGGGGGCACGGCGGGGAGCTGTTTTTT.

On this clone: The same CDR3 arises from other DNA sequences in this sample as well. This chain connects TRBV28 to TRBJ1-5, with TRBD1 matching 8 bases. The CDR3 loop spans 14 amino acids. Germline V gene sequence: CDR1 MDHEN, CDR2 SYDVKM. V lost 2 bases and J lost 4; bases outside the gene matches: 1. The DNA for the CDR3 is TGTGCCAGCAGTTTAGGGACAGGAAATCAGCCCCAGCATTTT. Translation: CASSLGTGNQPQHF. Drawing the rest from reference TRBV28 and TRBJ1-5, the complete variable domain is DVKVTQSSRYLVKRTGEKVFLECVQDMDHENMFWYRQDPGLGLRLIYFSYDVKMKEKGDIPEGYSVSREKKERFSLILESASTNQTSMYLCASSLGTGNQPQHFGDGTRLSIL.

J is TRBJ1-4 and V is TRBV7-9; D unclear. V was shortened by 3 bases and J by 0 bases, with 8 bases between the two germline ends. The CDR3 extends over 15 amino acids. CDR1 is SEHNR and CDR2 is FQNEAQ in the germline V gene (reference sequence). DNA of the CDR3: TGTGCCAGCAGCTTCCCGGTGGCAACTAATGAAAAACTGTTTTTT. This translates into CASSFPVATNEKLFF.

This clone was counted a few times. The V call is TRBV10-3, the J call TRBJ1-4; TRBD1 might be the D (5 bases). Per the germline V gene, CDR1 is ENHRY and CDR2 is SYGVKD. The CDR3 is 13 amino acids. Between the trimmed V and J ends, which lost 9 bases and 8 bases, there was a span of 16 bases. CDR3 sequence reads: CAIRDGFGEKLFF. The CDR3 nucleotides read TGTGCCATACGGGACGGGTTTGGGGAAAAACTGTTTTTT.

The chain is built from TRBV7-2 and TRBJ2-1; D not resolved. Trimming removed 6 bases at V and 5 bases at J, with 17 bases between. Germline V gives CDR1 SGHTA, CDR2 FQGNSA. This CDR3 region has 15 residues. The CDR3 nucleotides read TGTGCCAGCAGAATAGGTACGGCCGCTAACAATGAGCAGTTCTTC. Translation: CASRIGTAANNEQFF.

V usage is TRBV25-1 and J usage is TRBJ2-6; 7 bases line up with TRBD1. The CDR3 sequence is 17 residues long. V was clipped by 2 bases and J by 1 base; unmatched bases: 5. The germline V gene has CDR1 MGHDK and CDR2 SYGVNS. CDR3: CASSERQGRSGANVLTF. In DNA form, the CDR3 reads TGTGCCAGCAGTGAAAGACAGGGTAGGTCTGGGGCCAACGTCCTGACTTTC.

This chain connects TRBV7-9 to TRBJ2-7; D is uncertain. The germline V gene has CDR1 SEHNR and CDR2 FQNEAQ (reference sequence). This CDR3 region has 13 residues. The V end lost 5 bases, the J end lost 2 bases, and 10 bases lay between the germline ends. CDR3 region: CASSRTNPYEQYF. The CDR3 DNA reads as TGTGCCAGCAGCCGAACTAATCCCTACGAGCAGTACTTC.

The chain combines TRBV5-1 with TRBJ1-2; 9 positions agree with TRBD1. CDR3 length equals 18 residues. With V trimmed by 5 bases and J by 8 bases, 22 bases remained unmatched. The germline CDR1 and CDR2 sequences are SGHRS and YFSETQ. CDR3 sequence: CASRLTAGTGYSSIGYTF. DNA for the CDR3: TGCGCCAGCAGATTGACTGCCGGGACAGGGTATTCCTCTATCGGCTACACCTTC. The complete variable domain, with remaining parts taken from reference TRBV5-1 and TRBJ1-2, reads KAGVTQTPRYLIKTRGQQVTLSCSPISGHRSVSWYQQTPGQGLQFLFEYFSETQRNKGNFPGRFSGRQFSNSRSEMNVSTLELGDSALYLCASRLTAGTGYSSIGYTFGSGTRLTVV.